The entry that follows covers one T cell receptor beta chain sequence. Exclusion followed for patients with uncontrolled infection, other autoimmune disease, pregnancy or lactation. This sample is part of a study of T cells in Graves' hyperthyroidism and ophthalmopathy. The CDR3 length is 11 residues. Trimming took 8 bases from V and 4 from J; bases not matched to a gene: 3. Per germline, CDR1 SQVTM and CDR2 ANQGSEA. RNA transcripts gave rise to amplified TCR beta CDR3 regions. HTBI primers were used for first-round RT-PCR of the TCR CDR3. Using its own MiXCR run on the multiplex PCR reads, TCRdb lists one record per CDR3 protein. This sample has roughly 500,000 distinct CDR3 sequences, with 46% found just once.

This receptor was obtained from an adult woman with Graves' disease, either hyperthyroidism or ophthalmopathy (not recorded which). Sequencing used peripheral blood or thyroid tissue (not recorded which). The genes are TRBV29-1 and TRBJ1-1; 8 nucleotides line up with TRBD1. The chain's CDR3 is CSSTGATEAFF. The CDR3, as DNA: TGCAGCTCGACAGGGGCCACTGAAGCTTTCTTT.